Listed below are T cell receptor beta chains from one sample, sequenced in a study of OX40 agonist ivuxolimab in advanced cancers. Assay: immunoSEQ multiplex PCR; the TCRdb copy retains only in-frame clones and omits some. The repertoire holds about 82,000 clones, around 78% seen once, with 0.7% to 0.9% in the top ten. Sample: CD4+ or CD8+ T cells sorted from blood, taken in a trial of the OX40 agonist ivuxolimab. The origin of the receptors is an adult with an advanced solid tumor such as melanoma, head and neck, liver or kidney cancer. Each CDR3 is given without its conserved first and last residue. The size entry is marked missing in some rows and otherwise reads once, few, many or a size class.

j_call,clone_size,v_call,cdr3_aa
TRBJ1-5,-,TRBV19,ASTARYNQPQH
TRBJ2-3,-,TRBV9,ASSVGLAGGRDTQY
TRBJ2-1,few,TRBV4-1,ASSQISDAQF
TRBJ1-1,-,TRBV30,AWSVSPFNTEAF
TRBJ2-3,-,TRBV11-2,ASSPYREVQY
TRBJ1-1,-,TRBV7-2,ASSPLGGYTEAF
TRBJ2-5,-,TRBV6-1,ASSGGALRETQY
TRBJ1-3,-,TRBV19,ASSIGAGQSSGNTIY
TRBJ2-3,once,TRBV7-9,ASSPPPDTQY
TRBJ2-1,-,TRBV7-3,ASSSPPGNEQF
TRBJ1-1,-,TRBV7-2,ASSIGHPMNTEAF
TRBJ2-5,once,TRBV5-1,ASSPQGQETQY
TRBJ2-7,once,TRBV5-4,ASRTRSAGGKVEQY
TRBJ2-3,-,TRBV5-4,ASSLDRLLRAGGDTQY
TRBJ1-6,few,TRBV7-2,ASSLGWWEGSSSPLH
TRBJ1-1,-,TRBV27,ASRALPGNTEAF
TRBJ1-2,-,TRBV19,ASLGRFYGYT
TRBJ1-1,few,TRBV4-2,ASSQDWGPETEAF
TRBJ2-7,-,TRBV5-1,ASSIDSYEQY
TRBJ1-2,-,TRBV7-9,ASSRTGRHRDGYT
TRBJ1-1,few,TRBV20-1,SAGERREAF
TRBJ1-1,-,TRBV18,ASSPDEGKAF
TRBJ2-5,-,TRBV5-1,ASSLGQGGQETQY
TRBJ2-5,-,TRBV7-9,ASSFGGEETQY
TRBJ2-2,-,TRBV7-6,ASSPRGGGPGELF
TRBJ2-4,-,TRBV4-1,ASSQGDRINIQY
TRBJ1-6,-,TRBV7-2,ASKNQGSYNSPLH
TRBJ1-4,-,TRBV5-1,ASSSTDGFGEKLF
TRBJ1-1,-,TRBV7-8,ASSLLGGRGLRNTEAF
TRBJ1-2,once,TRBV29-1,SVSGTARDPNYGYT
TRBJ1-5,-,TRBV19,ASIGTAGQPQH
TRBJ1-5,-,TRBV19,ASSPDRGSNQPQH